This entry lists 30 T cell receptor beta chains sequenced from one sample in a study of cytotoxic CD8 clonotypes in ibrutinib-treated CLL (dated by TCRdb to 2020 to 2023). The library was produced with the immunoSEQ multiplex PCR assay. TCRdb provides this immuneACCESS table in a form limited to in-frame rearrangements. Some clones are lacking; in checked studies, under half of them reflect an unresolved V gene, and why the rest are absent is not known. The sample table records fewer than 400,000 clones; 67% of these occur just once. The ten top clones hold 6.3% of the sample. This sample comprised PBMCs, obtained after 36 months of ibrutinib treatment. The receptors shown here come from a human donor with chronic lymphocytic leukemia.

The CDR3 is CATQAERDTEAFF. The CDR3 DNA sequence: TGTGCCACCCAAGCGGAGAGGGACACTGAAGCTTTCTTT. The chain uses TRBV2 and TRBJ1-1; no clear D. The V and J ends lost 10 bases and 3 bases respectively, with 15 bases between them. The germline gives CDR1 SNHLY, CDR2 FYNNEI. CDR3 length: 13 residues.

This sequence joins TRBV5-4 and TRBJ2-2, with TRBD2 identical over 10 bases. The V gene's germline CDR1 is SGHNT and CDR2 YYREEE (reference sequence). This CDR3 comprises 15 residues. Germline trimming cut 5 bases from V and 6 bases from J; bases unmatched to any gene: 7. The CDR3 is CASSPLAGDSGELFF. CDR3 coding DNA: TGTGCCAGCAGTCCTCTAGCGGGAGACTCCGGGGAGCTGTTTTTT.

This clone turned up a few times. V gene TRBV29-1 combines with J gene TRBJ2-3; unclear D gene. There are 10 residues in the CDR3. Germline CDR1 and CDR2: SQVTM and ANQGSEA. Between the trimmed V and J ends, which lost 6 bases and 6 bases, there was a span of 7 bases. CDR3 amino acids: CSVNRDTQYF. In nucleotides, the CDR3 is TGCAGCGTCAACCGGGATACGCAGTATTTT.

This sequence joins TRBV19 and TRBJ2-7; 7 bases align to TRBD1. The J segment lost 3 bases and the V segment lost 4 bases, leaving 18 bases of the junction unmatched. CDR1 is LNHDA, CDR2 SQIVND, per germline (reference sequence). This CDR3 contains 18 residues. CDR3 in amino acids: CASSSYHASGGAGYEQYF. CDR3 DNA sequence: TGTGCCAGTAGTAGTTACCACGCGTCAGGGGGTGCGGGCTACGAGCAGTACTTC.

This clone was observed a few times. The chain employs TRBV4-3 and TRBJ2-1; weak D call: TRBD2 (5 bases). There are 15 residues in the CDR3. With 1 base removed from V and 0 bases from J, the gap between germline ends came to 7 bases. Germline CDR1 reads LGHNA; CDR2 reads YSLEER. CDR3 bases: TGCGCCAGCAGCCAAGGGAGGAGCTCCTACAATGAGCAGTTCTTC. Its translation: CASSQGRSSYNEQFF.

The chain joins TRBV5-1 to TRBJ2-3; D is unclear. Between the trimmed V and J ends, which lost 4 bases and 4 bases, there was a span of 13 bases. Germline loops: CDR1 SGHRS, CDR2 YFSETQ. The CDR3 loop spans 14 amino acids. The CDR3 nucleotides are TGCGCCAGCAGCCTCTCTCTAGGGCCAGATACGCAGTATTTT. It encodes CASSLSLGPDTQYF.

The rearrangement links TRBV28 to TRBJ2-7, with 8 positions matching TRBD2. J was trimmed by 1 base and V by 10 bases; bases with no gene match: 9. The CDR3 extends over 14 amino acids. From germline, CDR1 is MDHEN and CDR2 SYDVKM. The CDR3 coding sequence is TGTGCCACCGGCACTCAGCGGGGGTCCTACGAGCAGTACTTC. Its translation: CATGTQRGSYEQYF.

The CDR3 loop reads CSVFLSSGNTIYF. The CDR3 DNA reads as TGCAGCGTTTTCCTCAGCTCTGGAAACACCATATATTTT. V and J are TRBV29-1 and TRBJ1-3; D is unclear. Germline CDR1 reads SQVTM; CDR2 reads ANQGSEA. V was cut by 5 bases and J by 0 bases, with 8 bases left in between. The CDR3 spans 13 residues.

The chain uses TRBV4-1 and TRBJ2-1; tentative D call: TRBD2 (5 bases). Germline V gives CDR1 MGHRA, CDR2 YSYEKL. The CDR3 extends over 13 amino acids. The germline V and J ends were trimmed by 3 bases and 10 bases, with 13 bases remaining between them. CDR3 amino acids: CASSHPGWEEQFF. The CDR3 nucleotides read TGCGCCAGCAGCCATCCCGGATGGGAGGAGCAGTTCTTC.

The rearrangement links TRBV19 to TRBJ2-7, with 8 bases fitting TRBD1. The CDR3 loop spans 13 amino acids. V was clipped by 5 bases and J by 5 bases; unmatched bases: 5. CDR1 is LNHDA, CDR2 SQIVND, per germline (reference sequence). The CDR3 loop reads CASSQGAQDEQYF. CDR3 sequence (DNA): TGTGCCAGTAGTCAGGGGGCGCAAGACGAGCAGTACTTC.

CDR3 region: CASSVGTSNEQFF. The CDR3 DNA reads as TGTGCCAGCAGCGTCGGTACTAGCAATGAGCAGTTCTTC. V usage is TRBV7-3 and J usage is TRBJ2-1, with D perhaps TRBD2 (5 bases). CDR1 is SGHTA and CDR2 is FQGTGA in the germline V gene. The V end was cut by 5 bases, the J end by 6 bases, with 11 bases between. The CDR3 is 13 amino acids. The entire variable domain, with the rest obtained from reference TRBV7-3 and TRBJ2-1, is as follows: GAGVSQTPSNKVTEKGKYVELRCDPISGHTALYWYRQSLGQGPEFLIYFQGTGAADDSGLPNDRFFAVRPEGSVSTLKIQRTERGDSAVYLCASSVGTSNEQFFGPGTRLTVL.

V usage is TRBV11-2 and J usage is TRBJ1-2; the match to TRBD1 covers 7 bases. J was trimmed by 5 bases and V by 5 bases; bases with no gene match: 14. CDR1 and CDR2 from the germline V gene are SGHAT and FQNNGV. CDR3 length: 16 amino acids. The CDR3 nucleotides read TGTGCCAGCAGCGGCATCCGGACAGGATATGAGTATGGCTACACCTTC. Residues: CASSGIRTGYEYGYTF.

The rearrangement joins TRBV29-1 to TRBJ2-5; TRBD1 aligns across 9 bases. The CDR3 has 17 residues. From germline, CDR1 is SQVTM and CDR2 ANQGSEA. V lost 1 base and J lost 0; bases outside the gene matches: 9. The CDR3 DNA reads TGCAGCGTTGAAGGAAGGGGGGACAGGGCGTACCAAGAGACCCAGTACTTC. Residues: CSVEGRGDRAYQETQYF.

This chain uses TRBV18 with TRBJ2-5; perhaps TRBD2 as D (5 bases). Germline V gene lookup returns CDR1 KGHSH and CDR2 LQKENI. The CDR3 is 21 amino acids. V lost 5 bases, J lost 1 base, and 32 bases lay in between. CDR3 coding DNA: TGTGCCAGCTCAACCTTATGGGTCCGGACTCTGAACCTCCCCTTCCAAGAGACCCAGTACTTC. Translating gives CASSTLWVRTLNLPFQETQYF. Full variable domain (remainder filled in from reference TRBV18 and TRBJ2-5): NAGVMQNPRHLVRRRGQEARLRCSPMKGHSHVYWYRQLPEEGLKFMVYLQKENIIDESGMPKERFSAEFPKEGPSILRIQQVVRGDSAAYFCASSTLWVRTLNLPFQETQYFGPGTRLLVL.

This clone was detected once. One end of the junction varies from germline; a read error may be responsible. CDR3 protein: CASSEARQTRGQGNF. The CDR3 DNA is TGTGCCAGCAGTGAAGCGAGGCAGACCAGAGGGCAAGGGAACTTC. The chain combines TRBV6-1 with TRBJ2-7, with D possibly TRBD2 on 5 matching bases. CDR1 and CDR2 from the germline V gene are MNHNS and SASEGT. The CDR3 is 15 residues long.

The count of this clone is one. The chain employs TRBV18 and TRBJ1-2, with D hard to call. The germline V and J ends were trimmed by 4 bases and 0 bases, with 21 bases remaining between them. Germline assignment: CDR1 KGHSH and CDR2 LQKENI. CDR3 length equals 18 residues. The CDR3 sequence: CASSRFPGSSPSNYGYTF. For the CDR3, the DNA is TGTGCCAGCTCACGCTTTCCGGGTTCCTCTCCCTCTAACTATGGCTACACCTTC. Supplemented by reference TRBV18 and TRBJ1-2, the full variable domain reads NAGVMQNPRHLVRRRGQEARLRCSPMKGHSHVYWYRQLPEEGLKFMVYLQKENIIDESGMPKERFSAEFPKEGPSILRIQQVVRGDSAAYFCASSRFPGSSPSNYGYTFGSGTRLTVV.

V and J are TRBV10-2 and TRBJ2-2; D may be TRBD2 (6 bases). V was clipped by 3 bases and J by 2 bases, with 10 bases between them. Germline values: CDR1 WSHSY, CDR2 SAAADI. This CDR3 is 15 amino acids long. The CDR3 here is CASSDELANTGELFF. The DNA of the CDR3 is TGCGCCAGCAGTGACGAACTAGCCAACACCGGGGAGCTGTTTTTT.

As to this clone: Other DNA sequences in the same sample also yield this CDR3. V usage is TRBV7-2 and J usage is TRBJ2-7; 11 positions match TRBD2. Trimming at V came to 4 bases and at J to 2 bases, leaving 1 base not matched to a gene. Germline V gene data show CDR1 as SGHTA and CDR2 as FQGNSA. The CDR3 spans 14 residues. CDR3 region: CASSSGLAAYEQYF. The CDR3 nucleotides read TGTGCCAGCAGCTCGGGACTAGCGGCCTACGAGCAGTACTTC.

The chain uses TRBV27 and TRBJ2-5; possibly TRBD1 for D (5 bases). This CDR3 has 14 residues. V shed 5 bases and J shed 7 bases, with 17 bases lying between them. Germline CDR1 and CDR2: MNHEY and SMNVEV (reference sequence). The DNA for the CDR3 is TGTGCCAGCAGTCCCGCCGGGCTCCAGGGGACCCAGTACTTC. Translating it yields CASSPAGLQGTQYF.

The rearrangement uses TRBV6-6 and TRBJ1-2; possible D gene TRBD1, 5 bases. The CDR3 totals 13 residues. Germline lookup yields CDR1 MNHNY and CDR2 SVGAGI (reference sequence). Trimming removed 7 bases from V and 3 bases from J, with 12 bases in between. CDR3 sequence: CASTPGTYYGYTF. The CDR3 DNA follows: TGTGCCAGCACCCCCGGGACCTACTATGGCTACACCTTC.

V usage is TRBV18 and J usage is TRBJ1-2; the D gene is possibly TRBD1 (6 bases). The CDR3 runs to 15 residues. Germline V gene sequence: CDR1 KGHSH, CDR2 LQKENI. With 5 bases removed from V and 0 bases from J, the gap between germline ends came to 13 bases. The CDR3 bases are TGTGCCAGCTCAAACCGGGACACCTCTAACTATGGCTACACCTTC. Its protein product is CASSNRDTSNYGYTF.

The chain has TRBV29-1 and TRBJ1-1; D gene uncertain. The CDR3 has 11 amino acids. The germline V gene encodes CDR1 SQVTM and CDR2 ANQGSEA. V lost 7 bases, J lost 3 bases, and 9 bases lay in between. CDR3 protein: CSGHGDTEAFF. CDR3 in DNA: TGCAGCGGCCATGGGGACACTGAAGCTTTCTTT.

The CDR3 DNA is TGTGCCAGCAGTTTATACAGACGAGATACGCAGTATTTT. Encoded protein: CASSLYRRDTQYF. The chain has TRBV27 and TRBJ2-3; D is undetermined. CDR1 and CDR2 from the germline V gene are MNHEY and SMNVEV (reference sequence). The CDR3 is 13 residues long. V was trimmed by 1 base and J by 5 bases, leaving 7 bases between them.

CDR3 residues: CATGSSLRGVAGGWEETQYF. The CDR3 nucleotides are TGTGCGACCGGCTCCTCCCTTCGAGGGGTAGCGGGAGGATGGGAGGAGACCCAGTACTTC. This chain uses TRBV7-8 with TRBJ2-5, with TRBD2 matching 10 bases. This CDR3 is 20 amino acids long. Germline loops: CDR1 SGHVS, CDR2 FQNEAQ.

The chain couples TRBV6-1 to TRBJ1-1; TRBD1 aligns across 7 bases. Germline V lookup: CDR1 MNHNS, CDR2 SASEGT. With V trimmed by 1 base and J by 5 bases, 4 bases remained unmatched. The CDR3 covers 14 residues. CDR3 sequence: CASSEEGAGTEAFF. For the CDR3, the DNA is TGTGCCAGCAGTGAAGAGGGGGCTGGAACTGAAGCTTTCTTT.

This chain connects TRBV19 to TRBJ1-4; D perhaps matches TRBD1 (6 bases). CDR1 and CDR2 from the germline V gene are LNHDA and SQIVND (reference sequence). This CDR3 region has 14 residues. V lost 1 base to trimming and J lost 8 bases, with 11 bases between them. The CDR3 DNA sequence: TGTGCCAGTAGTATAGGGGGGCAGACGGAAAAACTGTTTTTT. This encodes CASSIGGQTEKLFF.

There are a few counts of this clone. The chain employs TRBV7-3 and TRBJ1-1, with D tentatively TRBD1 (5 bases). Looked up from germline, CDR1 is SGHTA and CDR2 is FQGTGA. The CDR3 consists of 14 residues. The germline V and J ends were trimmed by 5 bases and 1 base, with 11 bases remaining between them. The CDR3 sequence: CASSSFGGNTEAFF. The CDR3 bases are TGTGCCAGCAGCAGTTTTGGGGGGAACACTGAAGCTTTCTTT.

This chain joins TRBV11-2 and TRBJ1-2; maybe TRBD1 (5 bases). The CDR3 spans 14 residues. V lost 5 bases and J lost 4, with 14 bases in between. The germline gives CDR1 SGHAT, CDR2 FQNNGV. For the CDR3, the DNA is TGTGCCAGCAGCCCAGGGACGGGCCCCTATGGCTACACCTTC. Its protein product is CASSPGTGPYGYTF.

This chain uses TRBV10-1 with TRBJ2-3; D perhaps matches TRBD2 (5 bases). The germline CDR1 and CDR2 sequences are WNHNN and SYGVQD (reference sequence). This CDR3 spans 19 amino acids. The V end lost 3 bases, the J end lost 1 base, and 23 bases lay between the germline ends. DNA for the CDR3: TGCGCCAGCAGTGAAGTCCGGGCGGGTCCAACCGGGGGCACAGATACGCAGTATTTT. It is translated as CASSEVRAGPTGGTDTQYF.

V is TRBV5-6 and J is TRBJ1-5; 12 bases line up with TRBD1. The junction had 9 bases not matched to a gene; V was cut back by 0 bases and J by 5 bases. The germline V gene encodes CDR1 SGHDT and CDR2 YYEEEE. The CDR3 sequence is 18 residues long. CDR3 DNA sequence: TGTGCCAGCAGCTTGGGAGGGACAGGGGGCGAGGCTTATCAGCCCCAGCATTTT. Its protein product is CASSLGGTGGEAYQPQHF. The full variable domain, completed using reference TRBV5-6 and TRBJ1-5, is DAGVTQSPTHLIKTRGQQVTLRCSPKSGHDTVSWYQQALGQGPQFIFQYYEEEERQRGNFPDRFSGHQFPNYSSELNVNALLLGDSALYLCASSLGGTGGEAYQPQHFGDGTRLSIL.